Listed here are 28 T cell receptor beta chains from one sample, sequenced in a study of T cell clonality in common variable immunodeficiency. Using immunoSEQ multiplex PCR, the repertoire was profiled, and TCRdb retains in-frame clones only, with some absent. The sample is made up of about 64,000 clones, none counted only once. The sample taken for sequencing was peripheral blood mononuclear cells. The receptors were gathered from a person aged 18 to 75 in good health.

This clone was detected ten times or more. The CDR3 goes on 3 residues after the read ends, and that part is filled in from the germline J gene. V and J are TRBV6-1 and TRBJ1-1; D unclear. Looked up from germline, CDR1 is MNHNS and CDR2 is SASEGT. The length of the CDR3 is 14 residues. Trimming pared 2 bases from V and 4 bases from J, leaving 11 bases between. The CDR3 spells CASSEIGVGTEAFF. The DNA read from the CDR3 is TGTGCCAGCAGTGAAATCGGGGTGGGCACTGAA.

This clone was recorded many times. The missing CDR3 end, 3 residues past where the read stops, is filled in from the germline J gene. The chain uses TRBV14 and TRBJ1-4, with D possibly TRBD1 on 5 matching bases. Germline CDR1 and CDR2: SGHDN and FVKESK. The germline V and J ends were trimmed by 1 base and 4 bases, with 10 bases remaining between them. CDR3 length: 15 amino acids. The CDR3 loop is CASSQGGLINEKLFF. The DNA read from the CDR3 is TGTGCCAGCAGCCAAGGGGGACTGATTAATGAAAAA.

Many counts were recorded for this clone. The read gets to within 3 residues of the CDR3 end, and the germline J gene fills in the rest. The chain joins TRBV28 to TRBJ1-5; weak D call: TRBD1 (5 bases). CDR1 is MDHEN and CDR2 is SYDVKM in the germline V gene. The CDR3 length is 15 residues. V was clipped by 5 bases and J by 2 bases, with 13 bases between them. The CDR3 sequence is CASSGAAEGNQPQHF. Partial CDR3 DNA: TGTGCCAGCAGTGGGGCCGCCGAGGGCAATCAGCCC.

This clone was seen many times. The CDR3 end falls 3 residues outside the read, so it is completed with the germline J gene. The V gene is TRBV6-1, the J gene TRBJ1-2; D ambiguous. This CDR3 comprises 12 residues. The germline V gene encodes CDR1 MNHNS and CDR2 SASEGT. The CDR3 loop is CASSEQATGYTF. The CDR3 bases that were read are TGTGCCAGCAGTGAACAGGCAACCGGC.

This clone was seen at least ten times. The read terminates 3 residues ahead of where the CDR3 ends, so the germline J gene completes it. The chain has TRBV30 and TRBJ1-4; 8 bases match TRBD1. CDR3 length: 14 amino acids. V shed 2 bases, J shed 8 bases, and the junction held 7 bases outside the gene matches. Germline V lookup: CDR1 GTSNPN, CDR2 SVGIG (reference sequence). CDR3 bases read: TGTGCCTGGAGTCAGGGGGCTGGTGACGAAAAA. It specifies CAWSQGAGDEK. The entire CDR3 protein reads CAWSQGAGDEKLFF.

This clone was seen many times. Read coverage stops 3 residues before the CDR3 terminus; the germline J gene supplies the remainder. The chain is built from TRBV7-6 and TRBJ2-7, with D perhaps TRBD1 (6 bases). The CDR3 spans 16 residues. V was cut by 1 base and J by 0 bases, with 13 bases left in between. In germline, CDR1 is SGHVS, CDR2 FNYEAQ. The sequenced CDR3 bases are TGTGCCAGCAGCTTAGGGACAGCGGCACTCTCCTACGAG. It codes for CASSLGTAALSYE. Given in full, the CDR3 is CASSLGTAALSYEQYF.

Ten or more counts support this clone. The read is 3 residues too short to cover the CDR3 end, so that end is filled in from the germline J gene. The rearrangement links TRBV7-6 to TRBJ2-3; 12 bases fit TRBD2. CDR1 is SGHVS, CDR2 FNYEAQ, per germline. This CDR3 spans 14 amino acids. V lost 5 bases, J lost 6 bases, and 3 bases stayed unmatched. The part of the CDR3 DNA that was read is TGTGCCAGCAGCCGACTAGCGGGAGTGGATACG. It yields the protein CASSRLAGVDT. The entire CDR3 is CASSRLAGVDTQYF.

Concerning this clone itself: The read comes to an end 3 residues before the CDR3 does, leaving the germline J gene to fill in the end. V and J are TRBV6-4 and TRBJ2-1; TRBD2 agrees at 10 bases. Trimming removed 2 bases from V and 8 bases from J; junction bases left unmatched: 6. Germline assignment: CDR1 MRHNA and CDR2 SNTAGT. CDR3 size: 15 residues. CDR3 DNA, as far as it was read: TGTGCCAGCAGTGACCCTAGCGGGGGACAGGATGAG. This translates into CASSDPSGGQDE. The CDR3 as a whole reads CASSDPSGGQDEQFF.

Many counts were recorded for this clone. The read stops 3 residues short of the end of the CDR3; the missing end is completed from the germline J gene. The chain combines TRBV5-6 with TRBJ1-1; tentatively, D is TRBD1 (5 bases). The CDR3 consists of 13 residues. V was clipped by 4 bases and J by 6 bases, with 13 bases between them. Germline CDR1 and CDR2: SGHDT and YYEEEE. CDR3 sequence reads: CASSLTPGAEAFF. The sequenced part of the CDR3 DNA is TGTGCCAGCAGCCTAACCCCGGGGGCTGAA.

This clone was counted ten times or more. Coverage ceases 3 residues before the CDR3 finishes, and the germline J gene fills in the end. This rearrangement joins TRBV20-1 to TRBJ2-3, with D perhaps TRBD2 (5 bases). This CDR3 has 15 amino acids. Germline V lookup: CDR1 DFQATT, CDR2 SNEGSKA (reference sequence). V was clipped by 4 bases and J by 2 bases, with 16 bases between them. CDR3 protein: CSATPPFGDTDTQYF. CDR3 DNA (partial): TGCAGTGCTACACCACCCTTCGGGGACACAGATACG.

This clone appeared many times. The read finishes 3 residues shy of the CDR3 end, and the germline J gene is used to complete it. This chain joins TRBV20-1 and TRBJ1-4; 7 nucleotides agree with TRBD1. The CDR3 extends over 15 amino acids. The germline V gene encodes CDR1 DFQATT and CDR2 SNEGSKA (reference sequence). Trimming removed 4 bases from V and 3 bases from J; junction bases left unmatched: 8. Incomplete CDR3 DNA: TGCAGTGCTATCACCGGGACAGAAGCTAATGAAAAA. Amino acid sequence: CSAITGTEANEK. The full CDR3 reads CSAITGTEANEKLFF.

This clone was seen many times. The read terminates 3 residues ahead of where the CDR3 ends, so the germline J gene completes it. V is TRBV28 and J is TRBJ2-1; TRBD1 matches 7 bases. This CDR3 is 14 amino acids long. V shed 4 bases and J 8 bases; nucleotides not matched to a gene: 8. Germline V gene data show CDR1 as MDHEN and CDR2 as SYDVKM. CDR3 bases read: TGTGCCAGCAGTTCCGGGACAGAGTATTATGAG. Translating it yields CASSSGTEYYE. The CDR3 in its entirety is CASSSGTEYYEQFF. The full variable domain, with the rest looked up from reference TRBV28 and TRBJ2-1, is DVKVTQSSRYLVKRTGEKVFLECVQDMDHENMFWYRQDPGLGLRLIYFSYDVKMKEKGDIPEGYSVSREKKERFSLILESASTNQTSMYLCASSSGTEYYEQFFGPGTRLTVL.

This clone was seen at least ten times. The junction departs from the called germline gene at one end, perhaps through a read error. The read halts 3 residues ahead of the CDR3 end, with the missing end drawn from the germline J gene. This sample also contains other DNA sequences that code for the same CDR3. The chain has TRBV30 and TRBJ1-1; 11 positions match TRBD1. The germline V gene encodes CDR1 GTSNPN and CDR2 SVGIG (reference sequence). CDR3 length: 18 amino acids. The sequenced part of the CDR3 DNA is TGTGCCTGGAGTGGCCCCGAGGGGACAGGGGGGATGAACACCGAA. Protein: CAWSGPEGTGGMNTE. The full CDR3 sequence reads CAWSGPEGTGGMNTEAFF.

In this sample, this clone turned up many times. The CDR3 extends 3 residues past the end of the read, so its final part is completed from the germline J gene. This chain uses TRBV7-6 with TRBJ2-7; TRBD1 is a possible D gene (5 bases). V lost 1 base to trimming and J lost 6 bases, with 13 bases between them. Germline-derived CDR1 and CDR2 are SGHVS and FNYEAQ. The CDR3 is made up of 14 amino acids. The CDR3 spells CASSLVLFRGEQYF. The sequenced CDR3 bases are TGTGCCAGCAGCTTAGTACTTTTTAGGGGCGAG.

This clone came up many times. The CDR3 end falls 3 residues outside the read, so it is completed with the germline J gene. The chain is built from TRBV12-3 or TRBV12-4 and TRBJ2-3; 12 nucleotides match TRBD1. CDR3 length: 16 amino acids. With 6 bases clipped from V and 4 bases from J, the junction kept 8 bases outside the gene matches. The CDR3 is CASSHRDRGLPDTQYF. CDR3 bases read: TGTGCCAGCAGCCATCGGGACAGGGGGCTTCCAGATACG.

This clone was seen many times. The read finishes 3 residues shy of the CDR3 end, and the germline J gene is used to complete it. This chain uses TRBV2 with TRBJ1-5; D remains unclear. This CDR3 contains 13 residues. The germline CDR1 and CDR2 sequences are SNHLY and FYNNEI. V shed 5 bases and J shed 0 bases, with 5 bases lying between them. Partial CDR3 DNA: TGTGCCAGCAGTACAGATAGCAATCAGCCC. Residues: CASSTDSNQP. The entire CDR3 is CASSTDSNQPQHF. Using reference TRBV2 and TRBJ1-5 for the parts outside the CDR3, the full variable domain is EPEVTQTPSHQVTQMGQEVILRCVPISNHLYFYWYRQILGQKVEFLVSFYNNEISEKSEIFDDQFSVERPDGSNFTLKIRSTKLEDSAMYFCASSTDSNQPQHFGDGTRLSIL.

This clone was seen repeatedly, ten times or more. The read ends 3 residues before the CDR3 terminus; that terminus is restored from the germline J gene. The J gene is TRBJ1-5, the V gene TRBV7-7, with D tentatively TRBD1 (5 bases). V was clipped by 3 bases and J by 4 bases, with 13 bases between them. Germline CDR1 SSHAT, CDR2 FNYEAQ (reference sequence). This CDR3 has 15 residues. The part of the CDR3 DNA that was read is TGTGCCAGCAGCTTGAGAGACAGTTATAATCAGCCC. Its translation: CASSLRDSYNQP. The full-length CDR3 reads as CASSLRDSYNQPQHF.

This clone was counted at least ten times. The read terminates 3 residues ahead of where the CDR3 ends, so the germline J gene completes it. V gene TRBV20-1 combines with J gene TRBJ1-2; the match to TRBD1 covers 8 bases. The V and J ends lost 1 base and 1 base, in that order; junction bases with no gene match: 8. The CDR3 length is 16 residues. In germline, CDR1 is DFQATT, CDR2 SNEGSKA (reference sequence). The DNA read from the CDR3 is TGCAGTGCTAGAGGGGCAGGGGGCGGAATTAACTATGGC. Its protein is CSARGAGGGINYG. The complete CDR3 sequence is CSARGAGGGINYGYTF.

This clone was detected ten times or more. The read ends 3 residues early relative to the CDR3; the germline J gene fills the gap. The J gene is TRBJ1-5, the V gene TRBV19; perhaps TRBD1 as D (6 bases). The CDR3 extends over 16 amino acids. CDR1 and CDR2 from the germline V gene are LNHDA and SQIVND (reference sequence). Trimming removed 3 bases at V and 4 bases at J, with 16 bases between. The CDR3 sequence is CASSIPRQGQNQPQHF. Partial CDR3 DNA: TGTGCCAGTAGTATTCCCAGGCAGGGGCAAAATCAGCCC.

This clone was seen at least ten times. The sequence runs out 3 residues before the end of the CDR3; the remainder is reconstructed from the germline J gene. The chain links TRBV20-1 to TRBJ1-6, with D unresolved. Germline V gives CDR1 DFQATT, CDR2 SNEGSKA (reference sequence). Trimming removed 1 base from V and 9 bases from J, with 10 bases in between. The CDR3 contains 13 residues. The CDR3 bases that were read are TGCAGTGCTAGAGGAAGATGGGCTTCACCC. This encodes CSARGRWASP. The full CDR3 reads CSARGRWASPLHF.

At least ten counts were recorded for this clone. The read terminates 3 residues before the CDR3 end, so the remaining end is supplied by the germline J gene. The V and J genes are TRBV13 and TRBJ2-3; D not resolved. This CDR3 comprises 14 residues. Between the trimmed V and J ends, which lost 5 bases and 0 bases, there was a span of 9 bases. The germline CDR1 and CDR2 sequences are PRHDT and FYEKMQ (reference sequence). The part of the CDR3 DNA that was read is TGTGCCAGCAGCCCCTACTCGAGCACAGATACG. Protein: CASSPYSSTDT. The entire CDR3 protein reads CASSPYSSTDTQYF.

This clone appeared many times. The observed sequence ends 3 residues before the CDR3 terminus, with the missing tail filled in from the germline J gene. The chain links TRBV4-2 to TRBJ1-1; 8 positions match TRBD1. Per germline, CDR1 LGHNA and CDR2 YNFKEQ. Trimming removed 3 bases from V and 7 bases from J; junction bases left unmatched: 10. There are 15 residues in the CDR3. The sequenced CDR3 bases are TGTGCCAGCAGCCAGAGGACAGGGAATTATGATGAA. The encoded protein is CASSQRTGNYDE. The entire CDR3 is CASSQRTGNYDEAFF.

This clone was recorded many times. From the germline J gene comes the end of the CDR3, since the read stops 3 residues before it. The rearrangement uses TRBV7-9 and TRBJ2-7; D is unclear. In germline, CDR1 is SEHNR, CDR2 FQNEAQ (reference sequence). This CDR3 is 13 amino acids long. Trimming left V 5 bases short and J 2 bases short, with 10 bases between. This CDR3 reads CASSRHETYEQYF. The covered CDR3 bases are TGTGCCAGCAGCCGACATGAAACCTACGAG.

This clone was seen many times. Coverage ceases 3 residues before the CDR3 finishes, and the germline J gene fills in the end. V is TRBV30 and J is TRBJ1-6; D gene uncertain. The CDR3 consists of 14 residues. Germline values: CDR1 GTSNPN, CDR2 SVGIG (reference sequence). V lost 4 bases, J lost 0 bases, and 7 bases lay in between. The CDR3 DNA, read in part, is TGTGCCTGGATCGGGTTCTCCTATAATTCACCC. Residues: CAWIGFSYNSP. The complete CDR3 protein is CAWIGFSYNSPLHF.

The table lists this clone with many counts. The read finishes 3 residues shy of the CDR3 end, and the germline J gene is used to complete it. The J gene is TRBJ1-2, the V gene TRBV30, with D hard to call. Between the trimmed V and J ends, which lost 0 bases and 4 bases, there was a span of 9 bases. Germline-derived CDR1 and CDR2 are GTSNPN and SVGIG (reference sequence). The CDR3 consists of 13 residues. CDR3 sequence: CAWSVAVGYGYTF. The sequenced CDR3 bases are TGTGCCTGGAGTGTGGCGGTTGGCTATGGC.

At least ten counts were recorded for this clone. The read terminates 3 residues ahead of where the CDR3 ends, so the germline J gene completes it. This chain uses TRBV7-9 with TRBJ2-7; TRBD1 agrees at 8 bases. The CDR3 has 15 residues. Looked up from germline, CDR1 is SEHNR and CDR2 is FQNEAQ (reference sequence). V was pared by 3 bases and J by 0 bases, with 4 bases of the junction left unmatched. The chain's CDR3 is CASSFPGGASYEQYF. The sequenced part of the CDR3 DNA is TGTGCCAGCAGCTTCCCAGGGGGCGCCTCCTACGAG.

This clone was detected ten times or more. The CDR3 end lies 3 residues beyond the end of the read and is filled in from the germline J gene. The chain carries TRBV5-5 and TRBJ2-7; 8 bases align to TRBD2. The V gene end was trimmed by 4 bases and the J gene end by 6 bases; junction bases not matched to a gene: 12. The CDR3 covers 15 residues. The germline V gene has CDR1 SGHKS and CDR2 YYEKEE (reference sequence). This CDR3 reads CASSPSSGGVPEQYF. The sequenced CDR3 bases are TGTGCCAGCAGCCCCTCGTCGGGAGGGGTCCCCGAG. Together with reference TRBV5-5 and TRBJ2-7, the CDR3 gives the full variable domain: DAGVTQSPTHLIKTRGQQVTLRCSPISGHKSVSWYQQVLGQGPQFIFQYYEKEERGRGNFPDRFSARQFPNYSSELNVNALLLGDSALYLCASSPSSGGVPEQYFGPGTRLTVT.

This clone was seen ten or more times. The read is 3 residues too short to cover the CDR3 end, so that end is filled in from the germline J gene. The chain is built from TRBV6-1 and TRBJ2-2, with D unclear. Trimming cost V 2 bases and J 6 bases, with 13 bases left between them. This CDR3 is built from 15 residues. The germline V gene encodes CDR1 MNHNS and CDR2 SASEGT. The DNA read from the CDR3 is TGTGCCAGCAGTGAACTTGGTTCTAAGCCCGGGGAG. This translates into CASSELGSKPGE. The full-length CDR3 reads as CASSELGSKPGELFF.